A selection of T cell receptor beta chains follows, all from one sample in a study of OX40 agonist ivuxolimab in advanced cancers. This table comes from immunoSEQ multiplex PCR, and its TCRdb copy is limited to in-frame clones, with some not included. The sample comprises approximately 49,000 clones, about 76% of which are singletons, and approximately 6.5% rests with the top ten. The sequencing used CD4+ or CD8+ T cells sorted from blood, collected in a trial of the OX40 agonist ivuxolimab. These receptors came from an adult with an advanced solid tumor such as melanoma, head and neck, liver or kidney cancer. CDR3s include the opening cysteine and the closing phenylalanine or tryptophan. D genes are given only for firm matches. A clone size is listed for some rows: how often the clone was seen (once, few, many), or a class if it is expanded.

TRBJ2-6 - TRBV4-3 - CASSWVSGANVLTF TGCGCCAGCAGTTGGGTATCTGGGGCCAACGTCCTGACTTTC
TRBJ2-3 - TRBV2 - CASINPYTTDTQYF TGTGCCAGCATTAACCCCTACACCACAGATACGCAGTATTTT
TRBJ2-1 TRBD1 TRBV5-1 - CASSLDRGNWFF TGCGCCAGCAGCTTGGACAGGGGAAATTGGTTCTTC
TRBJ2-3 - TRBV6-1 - CASSPRLGDTQYF TGTGCCAGCAGCCCGAGACTTGGAGATACGCAGTATTTT
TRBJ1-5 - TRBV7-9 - CASSLVGSNQPQHF TGTGCCAGCAGCTTAGTCGGTAGCAATCAGCCCCAGCATTTT
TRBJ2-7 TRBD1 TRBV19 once CASSSIEGTDYEQYF TGTGCCAGTAGTAGTATAGAAGGGACAGACTACGAGCAGTACTTC
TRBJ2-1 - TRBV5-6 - CASSSRGSRGEQFF TGTGCCAGCAGCTCCCGGGGGAGTAGAGGTGAGCAGTTCTTC
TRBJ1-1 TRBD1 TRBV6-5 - CASSLGQHTEAFF TGTGCCAGCAGCCTGGGACAGCACACTGAAGCTTTCTTT
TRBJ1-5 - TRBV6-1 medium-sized CASSVTEENQPQHF TGTGCCAGCAGTGTAACAGAAGAAAATCAGCCCCAGCATTTT
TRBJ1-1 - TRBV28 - CASSFLRTPEAFF TGTGCCAGCAGTTTTCTCCGGACACCTGAAGCTTTCTTT
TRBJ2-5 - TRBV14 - CASSQASGRPQETQYF TGTGCCAGCAGCCAAGCCTCGGGACGGCCGCAAGAGACCCAGTACTTC
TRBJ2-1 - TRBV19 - CASSLAHAYNEQFF TGTGCCAGTTCCCTAGCCCATGCCTACAATGAGCAGTTCTTC
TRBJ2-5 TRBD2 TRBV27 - CASSFDGSGGIQETQYF TGTGCCAGCAGTTTCGACGGTAGCGGGGGTATTCAAGAGACCCAGTACTTC